This entry lists 29 T cell receptor beta chains sequenced from one sample in a study of blood T cell repertoires in COVID-19. Here immunoSEQ multiplex PCR was the method, and the copy in TCRdb shows in-frame clones only, minus some. The profile shows around 270,000 clones, 70% to 85% of them singletons. The material sequenced was peripheral blood. These receptors all stem from a human donor with COVID-19, enrolled during active disease. The donor label of this sample is uncertain.

The chain carries TRBV28 and TRBJ2-7, with TRBD1 identical over 7 bases. The V segment lost 6 bases and the J segment 2 bases; nucleotides outside the gene matches: 7. Looked up from germline, CDR1 is MDHEN and CDR2 is SYDVKM. The length of the CDR3 is 14 residues. The CDR3 spells CASSPPGTAYEQYF. CDR3 sequence (DNA): TGTGCCAGCAGCCCCCCCGGGACAGCCTACGAGCAGTACTTC.

This clone appeared a single time. The chain recombines TRBV5-1 with TRBJ2-1; D ambiguous. Trimming took off 0 bases at V and 0 bases at J, with 10 bases between the two ends. CDR3 length equals 16 residues. From germline, CDR1 is SGHRS and CDR2 YFSETQ. This chain's CDR3 is CASSLAPPSSYNEQFF. The CDR3 DNA follows: TGCGCCAGCAGCTTGGCTCCCCCCAGCTCCTACAATGAGCAGTTCTTC.

This chain uses TRBV6-5 with TRBJ2-1; D call uncertain. The CDR3 contains 12 residues. Germline CDR1 and CDR2: MNHEY and SVGAGI. Between the trimmed V and J ends, which lost 7 bases and 4 bases, there was a span of 8 bases. The CDR3: CASTQRYNEQFF. The DNA of the CDR3 is TGTGCCAGCACGCAGCGTTACAATGAGCAGTTCTTC.

The V and J genes are TRBV28 and TRBJ1-6; 7 bases are a match to TRBD1. J was trimmed by 7 bases and V by 4 bases; bases with no gene match: 4. This CDR3 comprises 14 residues. CDR1 is MDHEN and CDR2 is SYDVKM in the germline V gene. DNA of the CDR3: TGTGCCAGCAGTTCCACAGGGGAAAATTCACCCCTCCACTTT. It codes for CASSSTGENSPLHF.

The chain is built from TRBV14 and TRBJ1-3; 9 bases are a match to TRBD1. With 5 bases clipped from V and 0 bases from J, the junction kept 5 bases outside the gene matches. This CDR3 is 16 amino acids long. Germline CDR1 is SGHDN and CDR2 is FVKESK. This CDR3 reads CASSRGQGFSGNTIYF. The CDR3 bases are TGTGCCAGCAGCAGGGGACAGGGCTTCTCTGGAAACACCATATATTTT.

The J gene is TRBJ2-5, the V gene TRBV28; D unclear. Germline CDR1 MDHEN, CDR2 SYDVKM. The germline V and J ends were trimmed by 5 bases and 1 base, with 8 bases remaining between them. The length of the CDR3 is 13 residues. CDR3 amino acids: CASSLGIQETQYF. For the CDR3, the DNA is TGTGCCAGCAGTCTCGGTATCCAAGAGACCCAGTACTTC.

The V gene is TRBV12-5, the J gene TRBJ1-2; 8 positions agree with TRBD1. From germline, CDR1 is LGHNT and CDR2 FRNRAP. The V and J ends lost 2 bases and 8 bases, in that order; junction bases with no gene match: 4. The CDR3 length is 13 residues. The CDR3 loop is CASGLQGAGGYTF. Written as DNA, the CDR3 is TGTGCTAGTGGTTTGCAGGGGGCTGGGGGCTACACCTTC.

The chain couples TRBV11-3 to TRBJ2-7, with D unresolved. V shed 10 bases and J shed 4 bases, with 5 bases lying between them. The CDR3 extends over 9 amino acids. Germline CDR1 and CDR2: SGHNT and YENEEA. The CDR3 DNA sequence: TGTGCCACCCAGTACGAGCAGTACTTC. This translates into CATQYEQYF.

The V call is TRBV6-5, the J call TRBJ1-5; 8 bases are shared with TRBD1. CDR3 length equals 15 residues. Trimming at V came to 2 bases and at J to 5 bases, leaving 5 bases not matched to a gene. Germline CDR1 is MNHEY and CDR2 is SVGAGI. In DNA form, the CDR3 reads TGTGCCAGCAGTTACCTTTCAGGGGGCGATCAGCCCCAGCATTTT. It specifies CASSYLSGGDQPQHF.

The V gene is TRBV28, the J gene TRBJ1-5, with D maybe TRBD1 (6 bases). Trimming pared 3 bases from V and 6 bases from J, leaving 15 bases between. Germline loops: CDR1 MDHEN, CDR2 SYDVKM. There are 15 residues in the CDR3. The CDR3 nucleotides are TGTGCCAGCAGTTTGCTCGCGGGGGCGGGTCAGCCCCAGCATTTT. This encodes CASSLLAGAGQPQHF. Filled out from reference TRBV28 and TRBJ1-5, the complete variable domain reads DVKVTQSSRYLVKRTGEKVFLECVQDMDHENMFWYRQDPGLGLRLIYFSYDVKMKEKGDIPEGYSVSREKKERFSLILESASTNQTSMYLCASSLLAGAGQPQHFGDGTRLSIL.

The chain joins TRBV11-3 to TRBJ2-3; 14 bases fit TRBD2. The V gene's germline CDR1 is SGHNT and CDR2 YENEEA. The CDR3 has 15 amino acids. V was clipped by 5 bases and J by 11 bases; unmatched bases: 9. In DNA, the CDR3 is TGTGCCAGCAGCCCGCGCGGGACTAGCGGGAGTTTGCAGTATTTT. Protein: CASSPRGTSGSLQYF.

This clone was seen a handful of times. V gene TRBV6-4 combines with J gene TRBJ2-1, with 11 bases lining up with TRBD2. This CDR3 is 16 amino acids long. V dropped 2 bases and J dropped 8; count of bases not matched to a gene: 8. Germline V lookup: CDR1 MRHNA, CDR2 SNTAGT. CDR3 residues: CASSDQGLAERDEQFF. CDR3 DNA sequence: TGTGCCAGCAGTGACCAGGGACTAGCGGAGAGGGATGAGCAGTTCTTC.

This clone was counted only a few times. The chain employs TRBV3-1 (or the pseudogene TRBV3-2) and TRBJ2-7, with 13 nucleotides matching TRBD2. The CDR3 sequence is 16 residues long. Germline V CDR1 and CDR2: LGHDT, YNNKEL (reference sequence). The ends lost 2 bases at V and 2 bases at J; junction bases unmatched: 3. The CDR3 bases are TGTGCCAGCAGCCAAAGGACTAGCGGGGGACCCTACGAGCAGTACTTC. Protein sequence: CASSQRTSGGPYEQYF.

The chain combines TRBV5-4 with TRBJ1-1; 9 bases are a match to TRBD1. Per germline, CDR1 SGHNT and CDR2 YYREEE (reference sequence). CDR3 length: 14 residues. V was pared by 4 bases and J by 4 bases, with 5 bases of the junction left unmatched. The CDR3 DNA sequence: TGTGCCAGCAGCCATCCGGACAGGGGCACTGAAGCTTTCTTT. Translated: CASSHPDRGTEAFF.

This chain joins TRBV11-3 and TRBJ2-2; D ambiguous. Germline CDR1 reads SGHNT; CDR2 reads YENEEA. V dropped 5 bases and J dropped 0 bases, with 10 bases sitting between them. The CDR3 runs to 15 residues. The CDR3 coding sequence is TGTGCCAGCAGCCTGAACAGAGCGAACACCGGGGAGCTGTTTTTT. It specifies CASSLNRANTGELFF.

This clone is a singleton in its sample. The chain combines TRBV12-3 or TRBV12-4 with TRBJ1-5, with D tentatively TRBD1 (6 bases). Trimming took 6 bases from V and 1 from J, leaving 7 bases between them. The CDR3 runs 13 residues. CDR3 coding DNA: TGTGCCAGCAGCCAGGGGAGCAATCAGCCCCAGCATTTT. This codes for CASSQGSNQPQHF.

The chain carries TRBV9 and TRBJ2-7; tentative D call: TRBD1 (6 bases). V lost 4 bases and J lost 3, with 17 bases in between. CDR3 size: 15 residues. CDR1 is SGDLS and CDR2 is YYNGEE in the germline V gene. The CDR3 DNA reads TGTGCCAGCAGCCCCTTTACGGGACAAGGCTACGAGCAGTACTTC. It specifies CASSPFTGQGYEQYF.

V and J are TRBV6-5 and TRBJ2-1, with TRBD2 matching 10 bases. This CDR3 has 14 residues. The J segment lost 8 bases and the V segment lost 6 bases, leaving 7 bases of the junction unmatched. Germline V gene lookup returns CDR1 MNHEY and CDR2 SVGAGI. As DNA, the CDR3 is TGTGCCAGCAGCCTTGGGACTAGCGTTGATGAGCAGTTCTTC. Translation: CASSLGTSVDEQFF.

The chain recombines TRBV19 with TRBJ2-5, with a possible D match to TRBD2 (6 bases). Germline-derived CDR1 and CDR2 are LNHDA and SQIVND (reference sequence). V lost 3 bases and J 2 bases, leaving 10 bases between the germline ends. This CDR3 comprises 14 residues. The CDR3, as DNA: TGTGCCAGTAGTATCCAGAGCGGGCAAGAGACCCAGTACTTC. Protein: CASSIQSGQETQYF.

The chain is built from TRBV27 and TRBJ1-2, with 8 bases fitting TRBD1. CDR3 length: 14 amino acids. With 5 bases clipped from V and 5 bases from J, the junction kept 7 bases outside the gene matches. Germline CDR1 and CDR2: MNHEY and SMNVEV (reference sequence). CDR3 in DNA: TGTGCCAGCAGTATCGATCAGGGGGCTTATGGCTACACCTTC. Protein: CASSIDQGAYGYTF.

This sequence joins TRBV5-5 and TRBJ2-6, with 7 bases identical to TRBD2. Germline V gives CDR1 SGHKS, CDR2 YYEKEE (reference sequence). Unmatched junction bases numbered 3, after V lost 4 bases and J lost 2 bases. CDR3 length equals 15 residues. Written as DNA, the CDR3 is TGTGCCAGCAGCGCGGGGGTCCCTGGGGCCAACGTCCTGACTTTC. This codes for CASSAGVPGANVLTF. The full variable domain, with the rest looked up from reference TRBV5-5 and TRBJ2-6, is DAGVTQSPTHLIKTRGQQVTLRCSPISGHKSVSWYQQVLGQGPQFIFQYYEKEERGRGNFPDRFSARQFPNYSSELNVNALLLGDSALYLCASSAGVPGANVLTFGAGSRLTVL.

The chain employs TRBV6-5 and TRBJ1-2; TRBD1 matches at 10 bases. J gave up 1 base and V 5 bases, and 1 base lay outside the gene matches. Germline CDR1 is MNHEY and CDR2 is SVGAGI. The length of the CDR3 is 14 residues. CDR3 amino acids: CASSRTGGNYGYTF. The CDR3 DNA sequence: TGTGCCAGCAGTCGGACAGGGGGTAACTATGGCTACACCTTC.

This chain uses TRBV9 with TRBJ2-1, with 8 bases that match TRBD1. Trimming took 0 bases from V and 15 from J; bases not matched to a gene: 11. Germline V gene lookup returns CDR1 SGDLS and CDR2 YYNGEE. CDR3 size: 14 residues. The CDR3 coding sequence is TGTGCCAGCAGCGTAGGGGACTGGGGACAGGTCTTGTTCTTC. Translated: CASSVGDWGQVLFF.

The chain combines TRBV3-1 (or the pseudogene TRBV3-2) with TRBJ2-3; D is possibly TRBD1 (5 bases). This CDR3 spans 14 amino acids. Trimming left V 0 bases short and J 2 bases short, with 6 bases between. Germline-derived CDR1 and CDR2 are LGHDT and YNNKEL (reference sequence). CDR3 region: CASSQEGATDTQYF. The CDR3 DNA sequence: TGTGCCAGCAGCCAAGAAGGGGCCACAGATACGCAGTATTTT.

The rearrangement joins TRBV28 to TRBJ1-2, with TRBD1 identical over 7 bases. The V segment lost 5 bases and the J segment 4 bases; nucleotides outside the gene matches: 13. The CDR3 is 16 residues long. Germline lookup yields CDR1 MDHEN and CDR2 SYDVKM. For the CDR3, the DNA is TGTGCCAGCAGTCCCGCAGACTGGGACAGAGGCTATGGCTACACCTTC. It is translated as CASSPADWDRGYGYTF.

The V gene is TRBV11-2, the J gene TRBJ1-3, with D possibly matching TRBD1 (5 bases). Looked up from germline, CDR1 is SGHAT and CDR2 is FQNNGV. V was cut by 5 bases and J by 0 bases, with 11 bases left in between. The CDR3 is made up of 15 amino acids. DNA for the CDR3: TGTGCCAGCAGCCTGACAGCAGCCTCTGGAAACACCATATATTTT. It translates to CASSLTAASGNTIYF.

V gene TRBV27 combines with J gene TRBJ2-5, with TRBD2 identical over 7 bases. The germline CDR1 and CDR2 sequences are MNHEY and SMNVEV (reference sequence). V shed 2 bases, J shed 2 bases, and the junction held 2 bases outside the gene matches. This CDR3 is 14 amino acids long. In DNA, the CDR3 is TGTGCCAGCAGTTTAAACGGGGGGCAAGAGACCCAGTACTTC. Translated: CASSLNGGQETQYF.

The rearrangement links TRBV9 to TRBJ2-2, with no clear D. Germline V gene sequence: CDR1 SGDLS, CDR2 YYNGEE. The CDR3 has 15 residues. The V end was cut by 0 bases, the J end by 3 bases, with 9 bases between. CDR3: CASSVAAGHTGELFF. CDR3 DNA: TGTGCCAGCAGCGTAGCGGCAGGTCACACCGGGGAGCTGTTTTTT.

The V and J genes are TRBV7-9 and TRBJ1-4, with D uncertain. Per the germline V gene, CDR1 is SEHNR and CDR2 is FQNEAQ (reference sequence). The CDR3 totals 14 residues. The V end lost 5 bases, the J end lost 0 bases, and 7 bases lay between the germline ends. The CDR3 nucleotides are TGTGCCAGCAGCCCGTATGCAACTAATGAAAAACTGTTTTTT. It yields the protein CASSPYATNEKLFF.